Reported below is one T cell receptor (beta chain). No antigen is known for it. These data are taken from a study of CD8+CD57+ T cells in acquired aplastic anemia. Study as a whole: Sorting CD4+ and CD8+ cells gave DNA averaging approximately 3 ug. Findings of the study overall: Statistical testing detected no significant gap in CD8+ Simpson's diversity between patients and controls. Between patients and controls, about 31 CD8+ CDR3 sequences were found in common.

TCR beta VDJ combinations and CDR3 sequences were profiled from genomic DNA. TCRdb used MiXCR to reprocess the reads, holding one entry per CDR3 protein. The sample holds more than 250,000 distinct CDR3 sequences, approximately 56% seen once. The CDR3 covers 12 residues. V was shortened by 6 bases and J by 4 bases, with 8 bases between the two germline ends. The germline CDR1 and CDR2 sequences are SGHRS and YFSETQ. This clonotype was sampled from a human donor with severe aplastic anemia or a healthy control (not recorded which). Sequencing was done on a sample of sorted CD4+, CD8+, or CD8+CD57+ T cells (not recorded which) from PBMCs. This rearrangement joins TRBV5-1 to TRBJ2-1; D may be TRBD1 (6 bases). The CDR3 coding sequence is TGCGCCAGCAAACAGGGATACAATGAGCAGTTCTTC. This gives the protein CASKQGYNEQFF.